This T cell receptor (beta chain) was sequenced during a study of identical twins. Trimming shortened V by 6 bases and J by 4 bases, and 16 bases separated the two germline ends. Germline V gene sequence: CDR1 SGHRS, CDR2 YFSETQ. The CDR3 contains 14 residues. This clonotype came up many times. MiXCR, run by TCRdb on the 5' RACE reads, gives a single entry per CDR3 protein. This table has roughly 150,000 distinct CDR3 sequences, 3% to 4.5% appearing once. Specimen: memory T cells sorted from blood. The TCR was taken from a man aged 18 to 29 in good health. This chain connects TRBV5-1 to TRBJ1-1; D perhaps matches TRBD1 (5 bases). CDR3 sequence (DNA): TGCGCCAGCACCCTCGGAGGCGGGGGCACTGAAGCTTTCTTT. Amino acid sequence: CASTLGGGGTEAFF.